The 30 T cell receptor beta chains below all came from one sample that was sequenced in a study of T cell changes during pregnancy in multiple sclerosis. Repertoires were generated with immunoSEQ multiplex PCR, while TCRdb's copy carries only in-frame clones and drops some. The repertoire includes tens of thousands of clones, approximately 90% of them detected once, and around 5% sits in the top ten. Sequencing was performed on peripheral blood, taken in the first trimester of pregnancy. These receptors all stem from a female donor in good health, enrolled as a control in a pregnancy study.

The chain employs TRBV7-9 and TRBJ2-1; a possible D gene is TRBD2 (6 bases). Deletions cut 1 base from V and 6 bases from J, with 10 bases between. From germline, CDR1 is SEHNR and CDR2 FQNEAQ (reference sequence). The CDR3 contains 14 residues. CDR3 residues: CASSLGGSGNEQFF. The CDR3 DNA is TGTGCCAGCAGCTTAGGGGGTAGCGGCAATGAGCAGTTCTTC.

This chain connects TRBV6-5 to TRBJ2-7; D might be TRBD2 (6 bases). Germline CDR1 MNHEY, CDR2 SVGAGI. CDR3 size: 13 residues. V lost 8 bases and J lost 1, with 12 bases in between. The CDR3 DNA is TGTGCCAGCGGCCCGGAGGGTTCCTACGAGCAGTACTTC. Residues: CASGPEGSYEQYF.

The chain couples TRBV15 to TRBJ1-1; D remains ambiguous. The germline CDR1 and CDR2 sequences are LNHNV and YYDKDF (reference sequence). This CDR3 spans 14 amino acids. The V end was cut by 3 bases, the J end by 2 bases, with 10 bases between. The DNA of the CDR3 is TGTGCCACCAGCAGGTTTGAGGAAAACACTGAAGCTTTCTTT. This codes for CATSRFEENTEAFF.

The chain recombines TRBV19 with TRBJ2-3, with a possible D match to TRBD2 (5 bases). Germline assignment: CDR1 LNHDA and CDR2 SQIVND (reference sequence). Trimming cost V 10 bases and J 2 bases, with 13 bases left between them. The length of the CDR3 is 13 residues. CDR3 loop: CATQSGLTDTQYF. For the CDR3, the DNA is TGTGCCACCCAAAGCGGTCTCACAGATACGCAGTATTTT.

The V call is TRBV9, the J call TRBJ1-1; D is perhaps TRBD1 (5 bases). CDR1 SGDLS and CDR2 YYNGEE come from the germline V gene. This CDR3 is built from 13 residues. Trimming took 4 bases from V and 7 from J, leaving 14 bases between them. CDR3 nucleotides: TGTGCCAGCAGCTTTTCGGGGGGAAGTGAAGCTTTCTTT. Amino acid sequence: CASSFSGGSEAFF. The entire variable domain, with the rest obtained from reference TRBV9 and TRBJ1-1, is as follows: DSGVTQTPKHLITATGQRVTLRCSPRSGDLSVYWYQQSLDQGLQFLIQYYNGEERAKGNILERFSAQQFPDLHSELNLSSLELGDSALYFCASSFSGGSEAFFGQGTRLTVV.

V gene TRBV5-4 combines with J gene TRBJ2-5; tentative D call: TRBD2 (6 bases). The CDR3 is 12 residues long. Trimming stripped 9 bases from V and 2 bases from J, with 11 bases between. CDR1 SGHNT and CDR2 YYREEE come from the germline V gene (reference sequence). The CDR3 spells CATSVDQETQYF. In nucleotides, the CDR3 is TGTGCCACTAGCGTGGATCAAGAGACCCAGTACTTC.

CDR3 protein: CASSLYRGLSTGELFF. The DNA for the CDR3 is TGTGCCAGCAGTCTCTACAGGGGGCTGTCGACCGGGGAGCTGTTTTTT. This rearrangement joins TRBV27 to TRBJ2-2, with 9 bases matching TRBD1. V shed 5 bases, J shed 5 bases, and the junction held 9 bases outside the gene matches. The CDR3 is made up of 16 amino acids. Germline V gene data show CDR1 as MNHEY and CDR2 as SMNVEV (reference sequence).

The chain combines TRBV7-2 with TRBJ2-7, with 7 bases identical to TRBD2. The CDR3 has 17 residues. V lost 5 bases to trimming and J lost 7 bases; unmatched junction nucleotides: 20. Germline assignment: CDR1 SGHTA and CDR2 FQGNSA. Here the CDR3 reads CASSLLTPSWEGTEQYF. CDR3 in DNA: TGTGCCAGCAGCCTCCTCACGCCTTCCTGGGAGGGGACGGAGCAGTACTTC.

CDR3 in amino acids: CASRGRNQGYEQYF. As DNA, the CDR3 is TGTGCCAGTAGAGGCCGAAATCAGGGCTACGAGCAGTACTTC. This rearrangement joins TRBV19 to TRBJ2-7, with D possibly being TRBD1 (5 bases). V lost 6 bases and J 3 bases, leaving 15 bases between the germline ends. CDR1 LNHDA and CDR2 SQIVND come from the germline V gene (reference sequence). The CDR3 length is 14 residues.

This clone was detected only once. The rearrangement joins TRBV6-5 to TRBJ1-2; 9 nucleotides agree with TRBD1. Germline values: CDR1 MNHEY, CDR2 SVGAGI. V lost 5 bases and J lost 4; bases outside the gene matches: 5. This CDR3 has 14 residues. CDR3 nucleotide sequence: TGTGCCAGCAGTACCCCGGGACAGGGCTATGGCTACACCTTC. Translation: CASSTPGQGYGYTF.

V is TRBV9 and J is TRBJ1-5, with D maybe TRBD1 (5 bases). Trimming took off 4 bases at V and 0 bases at J, with 8 bases between the two ends. Germline V gene sequence: CDR1 SGDLS, CDR2 YYNGEE. CDR3 size: 14 residues. The CDR3 loop reads CASSRGGSNQPQHF. The CDR3, as DNA: TGTGCCAGCAGCCGGGGGGGTAGCAATCAGCCCCAGCATTTT.

The genes are TRBV5-6 and TRBJ1-4; D not resolved. Germline V gene data show CDR1 as SGHDT and CDR2 as YYEEEE. V was trimmed by 7 bases and J by 0 bases, leaving 16 bases between them. The CDR3 is made up of 16 amino acids. CDR3 region: CASSPARSPTNEKLFF. CDR3 coding DNA: TGTGCCAGCTCCCCTGCGAGAAGCCCAACTAATGAAAAACTGTTTTTT.

The chain uses TRBV5-6 and TRBJ2-3; 10 nucleotides match TRBD2. The germline V gene has CDR1 SGHDT and CDR2 YYEEEE. CDR3 size: 19 residues. After removal of 2 bases from V and 3 bases from J, the junction contained 15 bases not matched to a gene. The CDR3 is CASSFRSSGSYRGTDTQYF. The CDR3 region has the DNA TGTGCCAGCAGCTTTAGGTCTAGCGGGAGTTATAGGGGGACAGATACGCAGTATTTT.

The gene calls are TRBV6-5 and TRBJ2-7, with 7 bases lining up with TRBD1. The length of the CDR3 is 15 residues. Germline values: CDR1 MNHEY, CDR2 SVGAGI. Trimming cost V 6 bases and J 2 bases; bases outside gene matches: 10. The CDR3 bases are TGTGCCAGCAGCTCCAGACAGGGAGTCCCCTACGAGCAGTACTTC. This translates into CASSSRQGVPYEQYF.

This chain connects TRBV2 to TRBJ1-6; 7 bases fit TRBD1. Per the germline V gene, CDR1 is SNHLY and CDR2 is FYNNEI. Trimming removed 3 bases from V and 4 bases from J; junction bases left unmatched: 3. CDR3 length equals 15 residues. The CDR3 reads CASSEMDRYNSPLHF. The CDR3 bases are TGTGCCAGCAGTGAGATGGACAGGTATAATTCACCCCTCCACTTT.

This chain uses TRBV2 with TRBJ2-2; D perhaps matches TRBD1 (6 bases). This CDR3 contains 14 residues. V gave up 6 bases and J gave up 4 bases, with 12 bases separating them. The V gene's germline CDR1 is SNHLY and CDR2 FYNNEI. The CDR3 reads CASSRDIGTGELFF. In DNA form, the CDR3 reads TGTGCCAGCAGCCGGGACATTGGCACCGGGGAGCTGTTTTTT.

The gene calls are TRBV7-2 and TRBJ2-6; D is perhaps TRBD1 (5 bases). Germline V gene sequence: CDR1 SGHTA, CDR2 FQGNSA. V was pared by 2 bases and J by 3 bases, with 17 bases between. The CDR3 has 18 amino acids. The CDR3 protein is CASSLRGVGVDGANVLTF. The CDR3 nucleotides read TGTGCCAGCAGCTTAAGGGGCGTTGGGGTTGATGGGGCCAACGTCCTGACTTTC.

This clone was seen once. The V and J genes are TRBV27 and TRBJ2-7; 7 nucleotides line up with TRBD1. Germline lookup yields CDR1 MNHEY and CDR2 SMNVEV (reference sequence). Trimming at V came to 0 bases and at J to 2 bases, leaving 7 bases not matched to a gene. This CDR3 has 16 residues. CDR3 sequence: CASSLSMGDRPYEQYF. The CDR3, as DNA: TGTGCCAGCAGTTTATCGATGGGGGACAGACCCTACGAGCAGTACTTC.

V is TRBV4-1 and J is TRBJ2-7; 11 positions agree with TRBD2. J gave up 2 bases and V 1 base, and 1 base lay outside the gene matches. Looked up from germline, CDR1 is MGHRA and CDR2 is YSYEKL. The CDR3 contains 15 residues. This chain's CDR3 is CASSQVGLAAYEQYF. DNA for the CDR3: TGCGCCAGCAGCCAAGTGGGACTAGCGGCCTACGAGCAGTACTTC.

Here the CDR3 DNA reads TGTGCCATCAGTGAGTCCAACATAGCGGGGGGTTCCTACAATGAGCAGTTCTTC. It translates to CAISESNIAGGSYNEQFF. The V and J genes are TRBV10-3 and TRBJ2-1, with 10 bases identical to TRBD2. The V gene end was trimmed by 0 bases and the J gene end by 1 base; junction bases not matched to a gene: 6. Germline V CDR1 and CDR2: ENHRY, SYGVKD. This CDR3 contains 18 residues.

The CDR3 DNA reads TGCGCCAGCAGCCAAGGAGATTCACCCCTCCACTTT. The encoded protein is CASSQGDSPLHF. This chain links TRBV4-3 with TRBJ1-6; D is undetermined. This CDR3 is built from 12 residues. CDR1 and CDR2 from the germline V gene are LGHNA and YSLEER. Between the trimmed V and J ends, which lost 1 base and 8 bases, there was a span of 3 bases.

CDR3 region: CASSPPGRTDTQYF. CDR3 sequence (DNA): TGTGCCAGCAGCCCACCGGGTCGCACAGATACGCAGTATTTT. V and J are TRBV7-9 and TRBJ2-3, with no clear D. V lost 5 bases to trimming and J lost 1 base, with 10 bases between them. The germline V gene encodes CDR1 SEHNR and CDR2 FQNEAQ (reference sequence). There are 14 residues in the CDR3. The variable domain in full, completed from reference TRBV7-9 and TRBJ2-3, reads DTGVSQNPRHKITKRGQNVTFRCDPISEHNRLYWYRQTLGQGPEFLTYFQNEAQLEKSRLLSDRFSAERPKGSFSTLEIQRTEQGDSAMYLCASSPPGRTDTQYFGPGTRLTVL.

The chain employs TRBV18 and TRBJ2-7; TRBD2 matches at 8 bases. This CDR3 spans 17 amino acids. Germline values: CDR1 KGHSH, CDR2 LQKENI. V dropped 2 bases and J dropped 6; count of bases not matched to a gene: 15. The CDR3 loop reads CASSPIASGLVYSEQYF. The CDR3 coding sequence is TGTGCCAGCTCACCAATTGCCTCGGGACTAGTTTATTCCGAGCAGTACTTC.

A single count supports this clone. The J gene is TRBJ1-1, the V gene TRBV6-5; tentative D call: TRBD1 (5 bases). The CDR3 is 15 residues long. CDR1 is MNHEY, CDR2 SVGAGI, per germline. V lost 5 bases and J lost 5, with 18 bases in between. CDR3 in amino acids: CASSASVRAGTEAFF. In DNA form, the CDR3 reads TGTGCCAGCAGTGCAAGCGTCCGGGCAGGGACTGAAGCTTTCTTT.

The chain employs TRBV7-2 and TRBJ1-5; D gene ambiguous. CDR1 and CDR2 from the germline V gene are SGHTA and FQGNSA. The V and J ends lost 5 bases and 1 base respectively, with 15 bases between them. The CDR3 contains 16 residues. CDR3 sequence (DNA): TGTGCCAGCAGCCCCCCGTCATCGGGGAGCAATCAGCCCCAGCATTTT. It codes for CASSPPSSGSNQPQHF.

V usage is TRBV6-6 and J usage is TRBJ2-5, with a weak D call TRBD2 (5 bases). The tail of the sequence fits TRBJ2-7 better, so the J call may be wrong. Germline V gene data show CDR1 as MNHNY and CDR2 as SVGAGI (reference sequence). The CDR3 runs 12 residues. The CDR3 loop is CASSLKRAEQYF. The CDR3 coding sequence is TGTGCCAGCAGCCTAAAGAGGGCCGAGCAGTACTTC.

V is TRBV29-1 and J is TRBJ2-5, with 7 bases that match TRBD2. CDR3 length: 17 amino acids. V was pared by 3 bases and J by 5 bases, with 18 bases of the junction left unmatched. CDR1 is SQVTM and CDR2 is ANQGSEA in the germline V gene. Written as DNA, the CDR3 is TGCAGCGTTGATCTTGCGGGGGAGGGATTTAGCCCGGAGACCCAGTACTTC. This encodes CSVDLAGEGFSPETQYF.

This rearrangement joins TRBV11-2 to TRBJ2-1, with TRBD1 matching over 9 bases. Germline V gene data show CDR1 as SGHAT and CDR2 as FQNNGV. The V segment lost 2 bases and the J segment 10 bases; nucleotides outside the gene matches: 6. The CDR3 loop spans 14 amino acids. CDR3 DNA sequence: TGTGCCAGCAGCTTAAACGGACAGGGGCCCGAGCAGTTCTTC. Encoded protein: CASSLNGQGPEQFF.

The rearrangement links TRBV28 to TRBJ1-5, with 7 bases lining up with TRBD1. Germline assignment: CDR1 MDHEN and CDR2 SYDVKM. The V and J ends lost 7 bases and 0 bases, in that order; junction bases with no gene match: 6. The CDR3 sequence is 15 residues long. The CDR3 nucleotides are TGTGCCAGCACCCCCGGGGACAGTAGCAATCAGCCCCAGCATTTT. This codes for CASTPGDSSNQPQHF.

The J gene is TRBJ2-7, the V gene TRBV7-2, with TRBD2 matching 9 bases. The CDR3 covers 14 residues. The germline V gene has CDR1 SGHTA and CDR2 FQGNSA. Trimming took 7 bases from V and 4 from J; bases not matched to a gene: 8. The CDR3 DNA sequence: TGTGCCAGCACGATAGCGGGAGTCTCGTACGAGCAGTACTTC. It translates to CASTIAGVSYEQYF.